This TCR beta chain was sequenced during a study of OX40 agonist ivuxolimab in advanced cancers. Repertoires were generated with immunoSEQ multiplex PCR, while TCRdb's copy carries only in-frame clones and drops some. Here the sample spans around 20,000 clones, roughly 85% being singletons. The V and J ends lost 3 bases and 8 bases respectively, with 10 bases between them. The germline gives CDR1 SNHLY, CDR2 FYNNEI. The length of the CDR3 is 12 residues. V is TRBV2 and J is TRBJ1-1; D call uncertain. The input for sequencing was CD4+ or CD8+ T cells sorted from blood, taken in a trial of the OX40 agonist ivuxolimab. This receptor was obtained from an adult with an advanced solid tumor such as melanoma, head and neck, liver or kidney cancer. For the CDR3, the DNA is TGTGCCAGCAGTGACGGCCTCCTAGAAGCTTTCTTT. Amino acid sequence: CASSDGLLEAFF.